A selection of T cell receptor beta chains follows, all from one sample in a study of post-analysis software for immune sequencing data. TCRdb ran MiXCR on the PCR reads and lists one entry per CDR3 protein. The sample lists hundreds of thousands of distinct CDR3 sequences, roughly 29% occurring once. The sequencing input was blood. Receptors were obtained from a girl aged 5 to 17 with multiple sclerosis. Each CDR3 is given with its conserved first and last residue. Fields, in order: clone size, V gene, J gene, D gene, CDR3 protein, CDR3 DNA. A D gene is named only where the DNA matches it firmly. Size is omitted from some rows. Given values are once, few, many or a class for expanded clones.

>NA|TRBV12-3/TRBV12-4|TRBJ1-1|NA
CASEGRANTEAFF
TGTGCCAGCGAGGGGCGGGCGAACACTGAAGCTTTCTTT
>few|TRBV5-1|TRBJ2-7|NA
CASSLKEFGAGFAYEQYF
TGCGCCAGCAGCTTGAAGGAGTTCGGTGCGGGATTTGCCTACGAGCAGTACTTC
>NA|TRBV6-5|TRBJ2-1|NA
CASSWTNGTYNEQFF
TGTGCCAGCAGCTGGACGAACGGAACCTACAATGAGCAGTTCTTC
>NA|TRBV5-1|TRBJ2-1|TRBD2
CASSSSGSREAPREQFF
TGCGCCAGCAGCTCCTCCGGATCCCGGGAGGCCCCCCGTGAGCAGTTCTTC
>NA|TRBV10-3|TRBJ2-3|NA
CAVSTDTQYF
TGTGCCGTTAGTACAGATACGCAGTATTTT
>many|TRBV7-2|TRBJ2-6|NA
CASSRSGLAGANVLTF
TGTGCCAGCAGCCGATCAGGGCTGGCTGGGGCCAACGTCCTGACTTTC
>NA|TRBV20-1|TRBJ2-1|NA
CSSNRESNEQFF
TGCAGTTCCAACAGGGAAAGTAATGAGCAGTTCTTC
>NA|TRBV6-1|TRBJ1-5|NA
CASSMGSNQPQHF
TGTGCCAGTAGTATGGGGAGCAATCAGCCCCAGCATTTT
>NA|TRBV5-1|TRBJ2-7|TRBD1
CASSSPDRGESEQYF
TGCGCCAGCAGCTCTCCGGACAGGGGAGAGAGCGAGCAGTACTTC
>few|TRBV20-1|TRBJ2-6|NA
CSASGGHPFGANVLTF
TGCAGTGCTAGCGGGGGACACCCCTTCGGGGCCAACGTCCTGACTTTC
>NA|TRBV6-5|TRBJ2-1|NA
CASSYGYYNEQFF
TGTGCCAGCAGTTACGGGTACTACAATGAGCAGTTCTTC
>NA|TRBV29-1|TRBJ1-1|NA
CSVADLTTFF
TGCAGCGTTGCCGACCTCACAACTTTCTTT
>once|TRBV6-6|TRBJ2-3|NA
CASSYLSRDTQYF
TGTGCCAGCAGTTATTTGTCCCGAGATACGCAGTATTTT
>NA|TRBV25-1|TRBJ1-5|TRBD1
CASSEKQGHQPQHF
TGTGCCAGCAGTGAGAAACAGGGGCATCAGCCCCAGCATTTT
>NA|TRBV27|TRBJ2-3|NA
CASSLSQGRNTQYF
TGTGCCAGCAGTTTATCGCAGGGGAGGAATACGCAGTATTTT
>many|TRBV20-1|TRBJ2-3|NA
CSARMGSGPAKTQYF
TGCAGTGCTAGAATGGGCTCCGGGCCGGCAAAGACGCAGTATTTT
>NA|TRBV15|TRBJ2-5|NA
CATSRGTVMNPETQYF
TGTGCCACCAGCAGAGGGACAGTAATGAACCCAGAGACCCAGTACTTC
>NA|TRBV6-1|TRBJ1-2|NA
CASSEGALTARGYTF
TGTGCCAGCAGTGAAGGCGCATTGACGGCCCGTGGCTACACCTTC
>NA|TRBV7-2|TRBJ2-7|NA
CASSRPGSVAYEQYF
TGTGCCAGCAGCCGGCCGGGATCCGTGGCCTACGAGCAGTACTTC
>NA|TRBV20-1|TRBJ2-4|NA
CSASPLSGRNEQYF
TGCAGTGCTTCTCCCCTCAGCGGGCGGAATGAGCAGTACTTC
>NA|TRBV7-6|TRBJ2-3|NA
CASSPGDRGGDTQYF
TGTGCCAGCAGCCCAGGGGATAGGGGCGGGGATACGCAGTATTTT
>many|TRBV7-2|TRBJ2-7|NA
CASSLGAGTPSYEQYF
TGTGCCAGCAGCTTAGGAGCCGGGACACCGTCCTACGAGCAGTACTTC